The T cell receptor (beta chain) under discussion was sequenced for a study of blood T cell repertoires in COVID-19. About the research overall: COVID-19 samples collected from the United States, Italy and Spain covered acute and convalescent phases. PBMCs, B-cell-depleted T cells, or T cells were the source of the cDNA or gDNA that made up the material.

CDR1 and CDR2 from the germline V gene are SGHVS and FNYEAQ. The CDR3 sequence is 13 residues long. Trimming pared 5 bases from V and 10 bases from J, leaving 17 bases between. Clinical history as reported by participants underpinned cohort assignment. In the authors' workflow: Amplification from reference gene primers served as the basis for estimated nucleated cell counts. The data were produced by immunoSEQ multiplex PCR, yet TCRdb's version contains in-frame clones alone and is incomplete. V and J calls and clone size follow that table, whereas D and trimming were derived from the DNA. The data contain approximately 210,000 clones, roughly 91% of them singletons.

The source is a man under 40 in a cohort exposed to, infected with or recovered from COVID-19 (not recorded which). This chain joins TRBV7-6 and TRBJ1-1; D perhaps matches TRBD1 (6 bases). Source material: PBMCs or T cells enriched from blood (not recorded which). CDR3: CASSGGGHFVAFF. DNA for the CDR3: TGTGCCAGCAGCGGGGGGGGGCATTTCGTAGCTTTCTTT.